The 10 T cell receptor beta chains below all came from one sample that was sequenced in a study of control samples from healthy donors and cancer patients. Method: immunoSEQ multiplex PCR; TCRdb's copy keeps in-frame clones and lacks some. The repertoire includes approximately 150,000 clones, 89% of them detected once, and 4.9% sits in the top ten. Sequenced material: blood. These receptor sequences come from a man younger than 45 in good health.

This rearrangement joins TRBV18 to TRBJ2-5; 7 bases map to TRBD1. Germline V gene data show CDR1 as KGHSH and CDR2 as LQKENI. The CDR3 covers 15 residues. With V trimmed by 3 bases and J by 0 bases, 4 bases remained unmatched. Here the CDR3 reads CASSPDRTYQETQYF. The CDR3 DNA reads as TGTGCCAGCTCACCGGACAGGACCTACCAAGAGACCCAGTACTTC.

The V gene is TRBV11-2, the J gene TRBJ2-5; perhaps D is TRBD1 or TRBD2 (6 bases each). Germline V gene lookup returns CDR1 SGHAT and CDR2 FQNNGV. V gave up 4 bases and J gave up 5 bases, with 20 bases separating them. This CDR3 comprises 16 residues. The CDR3: CASSSPRAGGRETQYF. DNA of the CDR3: TGTGCCAGCAGCTCGCCGAGGGCCGGGGGCAGGGAGACCCAGTACTTC.

The chain has TRBV7-2 and TRBJ1-6, with D possibly TRBD1 on 5 matching bases. CDR1 is SGHTA and CDR2 is FQGNSA in the germline V gene. V lost 1 base and J lost 7, with 17 bases in between. This CDR3 contains 17 residues. The CDR3 here is CASSLGTPGRRNSPLHF. In DNA, the CDR3 is TGTGCCAGCAGCTTAGGGACTCCGGGACGCCGAAATTCACCCCTCCACTTT.

This chain uses TRBV12-3 or TRBV12-4 with TRBJ2-5; D possibly corresponds to TRBD2 (6 bases). V lost 3 bases and J 7 bases, leaving 9 bases between the germline ends. CDR3 length: 12 amino acids. CDR3 DNA sequence: TGTGCCAGCAGTTTGGCAGCGGGGACCCAGTACTTC. Translation: CASSLAAGTQYF.

V gene TRBV6-5 combines with J gene TRBJ2-3; D uncertain. V gave up 6 bases and J gave up 2 bases, with 12 bases separating them. Germline CDR1 is MNHEY and CDR2 is SVGAGI. This CDR3 has 14 amino acids. CDR3 sequence: CASRQRSTTDTQYF. CDR3 in DNA: TGTGCCAGCAGACAAAGATCTACCACAGATACGCAGTATTTT.

V gene TRBV4-3 combines with J gene TRBJ1-4, with D hard to call. Trimming pared 1 base from V and 0 bases from J, leaving 9 bases between. The V gene's germline CDR1 is LGHNA and CDR2 YSLEER. CDR3 length: 16 residues. CDR3 sequence: CASSQVGRSTNEKLFF. CDR3 coding DNA: TGCGCCAGCAGCCAAGTAGGACGGTCAACTAATGAAAAACTGTTTTTT.

The chain links TRBV4-3 to TRBJ2-2; D perhaps matches TRBD1 (6 bases). The CDR3 covers 18 residues. Germline loops: CDR1 LGHNA, CDR2 YSLEER. With 0 bases removed from V and 4 bases from J, the gap between germline ends came to 18 bases. Here the CDR3 DNA reads TGCGCCAGCAGCCAAGAAGTCGGCCAGGGGAAGAGCACCGGGGAGCTGTTTTTT. This codes for CASSQEVGQGKSTGELFF.

The chain joins TRBV9 to TRBJ1-1; 8 bases fit TRBD1. This CDR3 has 14 amino acids. Trimming cost V 0 bases and J 5 bases; bases outside gene matches: 3. Germline CDR1 reads SGDLS; CDR2 reads YYNGEE. The CDR3 loop is CASSVEQGGTEAFF. CDR3 nucleotide sequence: TGTGCCAGCAGCGTAGAACAGGGGGGGACTGAAGCTTTCTTT.

The chain employs TRBV18 and TRBJ2-5; D is uncertain. Germline V CDR1 and CDR2: KGHSH, LQKENI. V was pared by 6 bases and J by 4 bases, with 12 bases between. This CDR3 contains 13 residues. The CDR3 protein is CASSPRGRETQYF. Written as DNA, the CDR3 is TGTGCCAGCTCCCCCCGTGGCCGAGAGACCCAGTACTTC.

This clone was detected once. Germline and junction disagree at one end, which may indicate a read error. The chain recombines TRBV4-1 with TRBJ1-5; the match to TRBD1 covers 7 bases. CDR3 length: 17 residues. Per germline, CDR1 MGHRA and CDR2 YSYEKL. In DNA, the CDR3 is TGCGCCAGCAGCCAAGTTATGAGACAGGGTAGCGATCAGCCCCAGCATTTT. It translates to CASSQVMRQGSDQPQHF.